The 26 T cell receptor beta chains presented below share a single source sample, sequenced in a study of spatial heterogeneity in lung cancer. MiXCR, applied by TCRdb to the 5' RACE reads, yields one record per CDR3 protein. The sample lists about 16,000 distinct CDR3 sequences, roughly 6% occurring once. The time point is: blood at routine non-recurrence follow-up after resection. Specimen: PBMCs, collected at follow-up. The receptors come from a male donor with early-stage non-small cell lung cancer.

There are many counts of this clonotype. J is TRBJ2-2 and V is TRBV20-1; D not resolved. There are 15 residues in the CDR3. CDR1 and CDR2 from the germline V gene are DFQATT and SNEGSKA (reference sequence). Deletions cut 0 bases from V and 1 base from J, with 9 bases between. Here the CDR3 reads CSARDFGKNTGELFF. The CDR3 coding sequence is TGCAGTGCTAGAGATTTTGGCAAGAACACCGGGGAGCTGTTTTTT.

This clonotype appeared a few times. The J gene is TRBJ2-5, the V gene TRBV19, with 10 bases lining up with TRBD1. Germline V lookup: CDR1 LNHDA, CDR2 SQIVND (reference sequence). The junction had 12 bases not matched to a gene; V was cut back by 5 bases and J by 9 bases. The CDR3 is 15 amino acids. CDR3 sequence (DNA): TGTGCCAGTAGTTCGGCCGGGACAGGGGTTGAGGCCCAGTACTTC. As protein: CASSSAGTGVEAQYF.

This clonotype was seen at least ten times. The rearrangement joins TRBV18 to TRBJ2-6, with no clear D. Germline V gene lookup returns CDR1 KGHSH and CDR2 LQKENI. The CDR3 length is 14 residues. Trimming cost V 6 bases and J 0 bases, with 6 bases left between them. The CDR3 DNA reads TGTGCCAGCTCCCCCAGCTCTGGGGCCAACGTCCTGACTTTC. Protein product: CASSPSSGANVLTF.

By its share, this clonotype is medium-sized. J is TRBJ2-3 and V is TRBV7-2, with 8 bases lining up with TRBD2. This CDR3 is built from 15 residues. The trim removed 5 bases at V and 6 bases at J, leaving 10 bases unmatched. Germline lookup yields CDR1 SGHTA and CDR2 FQGNSA. The CDR3 sequence is CASSPSGGRFDTQYF. The CDR3 region has the DNA TGTGCCAGCAGCCCCAGTGGCGGGAGGTTCGATACGCAGTATTTT.

CDR3 bases: TGTGCCAGCAGCCAGACTAGCGGGAGGCACCAAGAGACCCAGTACTTC. Translation gives CASSQTSGRHQETQYF. V usage is TRBV6-6 and J usage is TRBJ2-5, with 13 positions matching TRBD2. The germline CDR1 and CDR2 sequences are MNHNY and SVGAGI (reference sequence). CDR3 length: 16 amino acids. The V and J ends lost 6 bases and 0 bases, in that order; junction bases with no gene match: 4.

The table lists this clonotype with many counts. The chain employs TRBV5-4 and TRBJ2-5; D possibly corresponds to TRBD2 (5 bases). V was clipped by 4 bases and J by 1 base, with 20 bases between them. This CDR3 region has 17 residues. Germline V gene data show CDR1 as SGHNT and CDR2 as YYREEE (reference sequence). The CDR3 is CASSLGSWGTIQETQYF. In nucleotides, the CDR3 is TGTGCCAGCAGCCTTGGGAGCTGGGGAACCATCCAAGAGACCCAGTACTTC.

This clonotype was seen ten or more times. The chain has TRBV24-1 and TRBJ1-2; 8 positions agree with TRBD1. J gave up 6 bases and V 5 bases, and 4 bases lay outside the gene matches. This CDR3 region has 13 residues. The germline CDR1 and CDR2 sequences are KGHDR and SFDVKD. The CDR3 here is CATSVGQGNGYTF. The CDR3 nucleotides are TGTGCCACCAGTGTCGGACAGGGAAATGGCTACACCTTC.

This clonotype was observed at least ten times. V gene TRBV20-1 combines with J gene TRBJ2-7, with 7 bases matching TRBD1. J gave up 5 bases and V 0 bases, and 7 bases lay outside the gene matches. CDR1 and CDR2 (germline): DFQATT, SNEGSKA (reference sequence). CDR3 length: 14 residues. In nucleotides, the CDR3 is TGCAGTGCTAGAGAGACGACAGGGACCCACGAGCAGTACTTC. Translating it yields CSARETTGTHEQYF.

This chain uses TRBV19 with TRBJ1-2; unclear D gene. Trimming removed 7 bases at V and 3 bases at J, with 12 bases between. Germline V lookup: CDR1 LNHDA, CDR2 SQIVND (reference sequence). This CDR3 region has 13 residues. CDR3 in amino acids: CASTLQRDYGYTF. CDR3 nucleotide sequence: TGTGCCAGTACCCTCCAGCGGGACTATGGCTACACCTTC.

V is TRBV6-5 and J is TRBJ2-6; 10 positions agree with TRBD2. The trim removed 4 bases at V and 0 bases at J, leaving 3 bases unmatched. The CDR3 runs 17 residues. Germline V gene lookup returns CDR1 MNHEY and CDR2 SVGAGI. CDR3 sequence (DNA): TGTGCCAGCAGTTTAGCGGGAGGCAACTCTGGGGCCAACGTCCTGACTTTC. It encodes CASSLAGGNSGANVLTF.

The rearrangement uses TRBV30 and TRBJ2-2; perhaps TRBD1 as D (6 bases). Trimming removed 0 bases from V and 2 bases from J, with 7 bases in between. The germline V gene has CDR1 GTSNPN and CDR2 SVGIG (reference sequence). The length of the CDR3 is 14 residues. This CDR3 is CAWSVGGNTGELFF. CDR3 sequence (DNA): TGTGCCTGGAGTGTAGGGGGAAACACCGGGGAGCTGTTTTTT.

This clonotype was counted at least ten times. The rearrangement uses TRBV6-1 and TRBJ1-1; D is unclear. There are 15 residues in the CDR3. V was cut by 6 bases and J by 0 bases, with 14 bases left in between. Germline values: CDR1 MNHNS, CDR2 SASEGT. This CDR3 is CASSAGHSLNTEAFF. The CDR3 DNA is TGTGCCAGCAGCGCGGGTCACAGCCTGAACACTGAAGCTTTCTTT.

This clonotype has ten or more counts. The genes are TRBV20-1 and TRBJ1-5; TRBD1 matches at 7 bases. This CDR3 has 15 amino acids. The V gene's germline CDR1 is DFQATT and CDR2 SNEGSKA (reference sequence). V trimming: 6 bases; J trimming: 0 bases; junction bases outside the gene matches: 8. The CDR3, as DNA: TGCAGTGCCACCGGGACAGCTAATAGCAATCAGCCCCAGCATTTT. The encoded protein is CSATGTANSNQPQHF.

This clonotype was recorded many times. J is TRBJ1-2 and V is TRBV25-1; TRBD1 aligns across 7 bases. V was clipped by 7 bases and J by 4 bases; unmatched bases: 9. CDR1 is MGHDK, CDR2 SYGVNS, per germline. The CDR3 length is 14 residues. CDR3 DNA sequence: TGTGCCAGCAACCAAGCCGGGACAGCCTATGGCTACACCTTC. It codes for CASNQAGTAYGYTF.

This clonotype has a count of ten or more. V is TRBV18 and J is TRBJ2-1, with 9 bases lining up with TRBD2. V lost 0 bases and J lost 3; bases outside the gene matches: 3. The CDR3 runs to 16 residues. Germline V lookup: CDR1 KGHSH, CDR2 LQKENI. The CDR3: CASSPPSGSLYNEQFF. DNA for the CDR3: TGTGCCAGCTCACCACCTAGCGGGAGCCTCTACAATGAGCAGTTCTTC.

This clonotype occurred a few times. The chain carries TRBV27 and TRBJ2-7; 15 bases map to TRBD2. Looked up from germline, CDR1 is MNHEY and CDR2 is SMNVEV (reference sequence). This CDR3 has 13 residues. Trimming removed 6 bases from V and 12 bases from J; junction bases left unmatched: 6. CDR3 nucleotides: TGTGCCAGCAGGGGACTAGCGGGAGGTTCTCCGTACTTC. This translates into CASRGLAGGSPYF.

This clonotype was observed at least ten times. The chain has TRBV28 and TRBJ2-7, with D tentatively TRBD1 (5 bases). Germline V gives CDR1 MDHEN, CDR2 SYDVKM. V shed 6 bases and J shed 0 bases, with 12 bases lying between them. This CDR3 has 14 amino acids. For the CDR3, the DNA is TGTGCCAGCAGGGGGCTCATGAGCTCCTACGAGCAGTACTTC. Its translation: CASRGLMSSYEQYF.

This clonotype was detected many times. The chain employs TRBV24-1 and TRBJ2-1; no clear D gene. The CDR3 runs to 13 residues. Germline values: CDR1 KGHDR, CDR2 SFDVKD. With 4 bases removed from V and 6 bases from J, the gap between germline ends came to 9 bases. The CDR3 here is CATSDRFGNEQFF. In DNA, the CDR3 is TGTGCCACCAGTGACCGGTTCGGCAATGAGCAGTTCTTC.

This clonotype was recorded many times. V and J are TRBV9 and TRBJ2-2; 8 nucleotides agree with TRBD1. This CDR3 spans 15 amino acids. V lost 4 bases and J lost 4; bases outside the gene matches: 6. Germline lookup yields CDR1 SGDLS and CDR2 YYNGEE. The DNA for the CDR3 is TGTGCCAGCAGCCCCCGGACAGGGTTCACCGGGGAGCTGTTTTTT. It yields the protein CASSPRTGFTGELFF.

This clonotype was seen at least ten times. The J gene is TRBJ2-3, the V gene TRBV27; TRBD2 aligns across 7 bases. The germline V gene encodes CDR1 MNHEY and CDR2 SMNVEV (reference sequence). Losses at the gene ends were 6 bases for V and 3 bases for J; bases not matched to a gene: 6. This CDR3 spans 14 amino acids. CDR3 nucleotides: TGTGCCAGCAGACGACTAGCTCTGACAGATACGCAGTATTTT. Translated: CASRRLALTDTQYF.

This clonotype was detected many times. The chain links TRBV4-3 to TRBJ2-3; D might be TRBD1 or TRBD2, each matching 5 bases. Trimming took 2 bases from V and 0 from J, leaving 15 bases between them. Germline assignment: CDR1 LGHNA and CDR2 YSLEER. CDR3 size: 17 residues. CDR3 DNA: TGCGCCAGCAGCCAAAACCCCCCGGGGCCCAGCACAGATACGCAGTATTTT. Translation gives CASSQNPPGPSTDTQYF.

This clonotype appeared many times. The chain uses TRBV11-2 and TRBJ2-7, with 8 bases aligning to TRBD2. The CDR3 contains 14 residues. With 3 bases clipped from V and 6 bases from J, the junction kept 7 bases outside the gene matches. Germline V CDR1 and CDR2: SGHAT, FQNNGV. The CDR3 region is CASSFSREGVEQYF. CDR3 in DNA: TGTGCCAGCAGCTTTAGTCGGGAGGGGGTCGAGCAGTACTTC.

This clonotype occurred many times. The J gene is TRBJ2-3, the V gene TRBV28; possible D gene TRBD2, 6 bases. Germline V CDR1 and CDR2: MDHEN, SYDVKM. Trimming took off 10 bases at V and 3 bases at J, with 17 bases between the two ends. This CDR3 has 14 amino acids. Here the CDR3 reads CAISGTYRTDTQYF. DNA for the CDR3: TGTGCCATCTCCGGGACTTACAGGACAGATACGCAGTATTTT.

This clonotype was found many times. This chain uses TRBV27 with TRBJ2-1, with no clear D. Trimming cost V 2 bases and J 4 bases, with 15 bases left between them. There are 16 residues in the CDR3. Germline V lookup: CDR1 MNHEY, CDR2 SMNVEV (reference sequence). CDR3 DNA: TGTGCCAGCAGTTTACATAGTCCCCTAAATTACAATGAGCAGTTCTTC. Its protein product is CASSLHSPLNYNEQFF.

There are many counts of this clonotype. V usage is TRBV3-1 and J usage is TRBJ1-6; possible D gene TRBD1, 5 bases. The CDR3 contains 13 residues. With 6 bases removed from V and 7 bases from J, the gap between germline ends came to 10 bases. CDR1 LGHDT and CDR2 YNNKEL come from the germline V gene (reference sequence). CDR3 in DNA: TGTGCCAGCAGGGGACTGGTGAATTCACCCCTCCACTTT. Its protein product is CASRGLVNSPLHF.

The rearrangement joins TRBV4-3 to TRBJ2-1, with D possibly being TRBD2 (5 bases). The CDR3 totals 16 residues. CDR1 and CDR2 from the germline V gene are LGHNA and YSLEER. Trimming shortened V by 0 bases and J by 0 bases, and 9 bases separated the two germline ends. CDR3: CASSQDPGGSYNEQFF. CDR3 DNA: TGCGCCAGCAGCCAAGATCCCGGAGGCTCCTACAATGAGCAGTTCTTC.